The entry below gives a single TCR beta chain sequence along with its context. Its antigen is still unknown. The listed genes are named as in mouse. The CDR3 end falls 1 residue outside the read, so it is completed with the germline J gene. TCRdb keeps only in-frame clones here, not all; method: immunoSEQ multiplex PCR. The data hold about 22,000 clones, with over 60% observed a single time. The record originates from a study of tissue T cells after allogeneic stem cell transplantation. Study-level points and caveats: Blood and spleen captured only part of the tissue TCR repertoire.

With V trimmed by 0 bases and J by 4 bases, 7 bases remained unmatched. This CDR3 contains 16 residues. CDR1 is LGHNA, CDR2 YSYQKL, per germline. This sequence originates from a female BALB/c mouse in good health. MHC haplotype here: H2-d. The chain combines TRBV2 with TRBJ2-3; the match to TRBD1 covers 7 bases. Material: spleen. This CDR3 is CASSQEGPGGTETLYF. The sequenced CDR3 bases are TGTGCCAGCAGCCAAGAAGGGCCAGGGGGTACAGAAACGCTGTAT.